The clone carrying this T cell receptor (beta chain) was observed a handful of times. The antigen remains unidentified. The CDR3 runs to 14 residues. V lost 3 bases and J lost 4, with 9 bases in between. TCRdb independently ran MiXCR on the 5' RACE reads; one entry per CDR3 protein. Of approximately 340,000 distinct CDR3 sequences listed, about 15% are singletons. The data belong to a study of T-cell memory formation after mild COVID-19. Study-wide background: Clustering of TCRs was largely donor specific.

Study conclusions and caveats: Shrinking CD4+ clones resided mostly in CM and EM, and CD8+ ones in EMRA.

The sample comprised PBMCs or a T cell subset sorted from them (not recorded which). The rearrangement joins TRBV12-3 or TRBV12-4 to TRBJ2-2; D uncertain. The receptor was isolated from a man between 18 and 35 years old who had mild COVID-19 (a few samples of this study predate the infection). Cell type and time point are not known. In DNA form, the CDR3 reads TGTGCCAGCAGTTTCTCGGTCTCCACCGGGGAGCTGTTTTTT. The encoded protein is CASSFSVSTGELFF.